The count of the clone carrying this T cell receptor beta chain is one. Its antigen is not identified. Trimming took 4 bases from V and 5 from J, leaving 19 bases between them. Germline CDR1 reads SGDLS; CDR2 reads YYNGEE. The CDR3 consists of 16 residues. The source of the sample is a study of breast tumors, draining lymph nodes, adjacent tissues. Findings and limits, study-wide: Data fit most tumor T cells coming from lymph node, expanding in tumor.

MiXCR, run by TCRdb on the multiplex PCR reads, gives a single entry per CDR3 protein. The sample shows 150,000 to 200,000 distinct CDR3 sequences, 30% to 35% of them seen only once. The lymph nodes were axillary draining lymph nodes from breast cancer patients. The sequence was obtained from a female donor with breast cancer. Some clones in this sample may be carry-over from other donors' samples. Sequencing used axillary lymph node tissue. The V and J genes are TRBV9 and TRBJ2-4, with D tentatively TRBD2 (5 bases). In DNA, the CDR3 is TGTGCCAGCAGCCCAGACCTACACGAGGGAGAAAACATTCAGTACTTC. It yields the protein CASSPDLHEGENIQYF.